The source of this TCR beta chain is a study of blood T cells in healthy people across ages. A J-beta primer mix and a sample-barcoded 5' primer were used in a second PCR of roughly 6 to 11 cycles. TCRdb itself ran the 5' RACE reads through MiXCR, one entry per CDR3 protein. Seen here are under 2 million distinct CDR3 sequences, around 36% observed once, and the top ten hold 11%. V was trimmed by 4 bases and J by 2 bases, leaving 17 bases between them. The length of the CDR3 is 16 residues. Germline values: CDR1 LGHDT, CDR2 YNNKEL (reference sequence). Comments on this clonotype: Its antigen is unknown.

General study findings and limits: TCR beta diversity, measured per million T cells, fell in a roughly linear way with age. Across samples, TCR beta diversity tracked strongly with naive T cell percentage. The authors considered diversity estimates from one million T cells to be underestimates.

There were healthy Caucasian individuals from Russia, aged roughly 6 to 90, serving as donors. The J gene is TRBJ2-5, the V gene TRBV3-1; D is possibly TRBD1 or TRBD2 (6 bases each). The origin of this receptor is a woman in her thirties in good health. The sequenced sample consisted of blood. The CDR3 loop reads CASSRPAGEVQETQYF. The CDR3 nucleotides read TGTGCCAGCAGCCGACCCGCAGGGGAGGTGCAAGAGACCCAGTACTTC.